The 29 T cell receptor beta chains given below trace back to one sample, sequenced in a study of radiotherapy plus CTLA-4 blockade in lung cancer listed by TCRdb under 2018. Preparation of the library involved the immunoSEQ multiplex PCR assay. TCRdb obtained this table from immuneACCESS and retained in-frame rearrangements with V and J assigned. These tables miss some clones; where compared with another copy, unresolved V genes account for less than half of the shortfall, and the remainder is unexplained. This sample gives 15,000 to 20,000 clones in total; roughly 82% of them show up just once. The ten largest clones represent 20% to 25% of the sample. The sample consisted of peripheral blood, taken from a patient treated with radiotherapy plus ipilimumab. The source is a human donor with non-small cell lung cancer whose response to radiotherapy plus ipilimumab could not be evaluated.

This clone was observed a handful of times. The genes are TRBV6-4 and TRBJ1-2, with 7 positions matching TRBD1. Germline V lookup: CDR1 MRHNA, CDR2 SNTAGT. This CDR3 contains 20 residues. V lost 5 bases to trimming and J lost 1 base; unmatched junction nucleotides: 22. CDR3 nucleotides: TGTGCCAGCAGTCGACGAACCAAGGACAGGCTGTTGGAATTTAACTATGGCTACACCTTC. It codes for CASSRRTKDRLLEFNYGYTF.

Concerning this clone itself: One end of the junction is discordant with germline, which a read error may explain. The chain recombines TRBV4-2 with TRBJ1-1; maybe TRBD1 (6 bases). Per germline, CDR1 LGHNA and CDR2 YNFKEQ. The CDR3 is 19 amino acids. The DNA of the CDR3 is TGTGCCAGCAGCCAAGGTCTCTACATCTCCCTCCAGGGGAACCCTGAAGCTTTCTTT. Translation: CASSQGLYISLQGNPEAFF.

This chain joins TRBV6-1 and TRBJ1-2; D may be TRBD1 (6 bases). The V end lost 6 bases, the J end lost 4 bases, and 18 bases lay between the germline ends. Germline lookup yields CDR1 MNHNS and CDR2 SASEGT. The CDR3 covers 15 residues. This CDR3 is CASRRQAEGVYGYTF. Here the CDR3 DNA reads TGTGCCAGCAGAAGACAGGCTGAGGGAGTCTATGGCTACACCTTC.

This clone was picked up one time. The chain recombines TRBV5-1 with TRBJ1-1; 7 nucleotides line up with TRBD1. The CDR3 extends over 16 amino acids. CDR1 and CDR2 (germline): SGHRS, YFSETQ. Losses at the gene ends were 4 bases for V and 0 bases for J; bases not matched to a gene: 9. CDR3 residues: CASSPLTGRVNTEAFF. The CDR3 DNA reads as TGCGCCAGCAGCCCCCTGACAGGGCGGGTGAACACTGAAGCTTTCTTT.

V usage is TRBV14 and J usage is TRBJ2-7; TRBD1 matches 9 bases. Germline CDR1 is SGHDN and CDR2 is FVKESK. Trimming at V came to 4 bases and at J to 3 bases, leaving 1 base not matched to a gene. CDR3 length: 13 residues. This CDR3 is CASSLTGGYEQYF. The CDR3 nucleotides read TGTGCCAGCAGCCTGACAGGGGGCTACGAGCAGTACTTC.

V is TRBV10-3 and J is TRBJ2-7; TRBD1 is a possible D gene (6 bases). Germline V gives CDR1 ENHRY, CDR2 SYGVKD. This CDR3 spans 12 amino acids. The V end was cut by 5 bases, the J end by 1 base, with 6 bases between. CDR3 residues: CAISQGSYEQYF. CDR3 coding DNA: TGTGCCATCAGTCAGGGGTCCTACGAGCAGTACTTC.

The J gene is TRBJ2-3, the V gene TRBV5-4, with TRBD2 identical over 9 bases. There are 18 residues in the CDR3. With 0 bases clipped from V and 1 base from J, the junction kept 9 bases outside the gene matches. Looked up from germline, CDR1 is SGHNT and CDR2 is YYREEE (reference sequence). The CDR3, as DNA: TGTGCCAGCAGCTTGGAGCGGGGGGCCTACCTACGCACAGATACGCAGTATTTT. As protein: CASSLERGAYLRTDTQYF.

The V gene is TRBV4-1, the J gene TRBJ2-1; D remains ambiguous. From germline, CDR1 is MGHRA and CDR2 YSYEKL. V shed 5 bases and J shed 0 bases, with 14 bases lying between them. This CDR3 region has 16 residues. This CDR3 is CASSSRTRSSYNEQFF. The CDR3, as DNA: TGCGCCAGCAGCTCCCGCACACGGAGCTCCTACAATGAGCAGTTCTTC.

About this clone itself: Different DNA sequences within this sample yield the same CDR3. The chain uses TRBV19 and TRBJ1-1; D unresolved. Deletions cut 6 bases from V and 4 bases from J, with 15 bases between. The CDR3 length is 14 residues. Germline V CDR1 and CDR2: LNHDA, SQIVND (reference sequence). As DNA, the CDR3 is TGTGCCAGTAGCCCTCGGCCGGGAGGCACTGAAGCTTTCTTT. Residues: CASSPRPGGTEAFF.

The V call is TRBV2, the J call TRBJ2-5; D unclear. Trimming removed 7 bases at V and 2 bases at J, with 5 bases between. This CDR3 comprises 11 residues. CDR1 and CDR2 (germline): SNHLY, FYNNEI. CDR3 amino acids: CASTMQETQYF. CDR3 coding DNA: TGTGCCAGCACCATGCAAGAGACCCAGTACTTC.

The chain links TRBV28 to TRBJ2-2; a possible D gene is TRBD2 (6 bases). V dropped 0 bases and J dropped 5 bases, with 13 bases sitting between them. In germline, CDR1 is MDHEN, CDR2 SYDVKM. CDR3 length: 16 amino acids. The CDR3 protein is CASSLWVTGGTGELFF. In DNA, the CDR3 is TGTGCCAGCAGTTTATGGGTAACCGGGGGAACCGGGGAGCTGTTTTTT.

CDR3 region: CASSPGLKETQYF. In nucleotides, the CDR3 is TGTGCCAGCAGCCCGGGACTTAAAGAGACCCAGTACTTC. The chain carries TRBV9 and TRBJ2-5; TRBD2 might be the D (6 bases). Germline CDR1 and CDR2: SGDLS and YYNGEE. The CDR3 consists of 13 residues. Trimming removed 4 bases from V and 3 bases from J, with 10 bases in between.

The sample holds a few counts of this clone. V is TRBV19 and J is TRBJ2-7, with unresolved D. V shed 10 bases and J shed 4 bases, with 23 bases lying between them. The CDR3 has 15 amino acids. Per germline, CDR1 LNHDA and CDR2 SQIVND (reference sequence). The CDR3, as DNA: TGTGCCACCCTAGTCGTCTGGGTATCGGGTTACGAGCAGTACTTC. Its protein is CATLVVWVSGYEQYF.

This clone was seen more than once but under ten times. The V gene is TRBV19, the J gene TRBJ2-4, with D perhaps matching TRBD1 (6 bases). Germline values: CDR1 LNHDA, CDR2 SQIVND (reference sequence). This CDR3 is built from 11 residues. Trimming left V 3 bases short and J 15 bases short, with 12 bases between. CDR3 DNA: TGTGCCAGTAGTATGGGGACACTTTGGTACTTC. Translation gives CASSMGTLWYF.

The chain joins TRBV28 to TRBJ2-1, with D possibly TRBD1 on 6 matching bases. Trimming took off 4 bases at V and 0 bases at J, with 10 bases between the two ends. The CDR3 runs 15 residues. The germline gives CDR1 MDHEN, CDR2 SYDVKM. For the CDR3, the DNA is TGTGCCAGCAGTTGGGACAAGAGCTCCTACAATGAGCAGTTCTTC. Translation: CASSWDKSSYNEQFF.

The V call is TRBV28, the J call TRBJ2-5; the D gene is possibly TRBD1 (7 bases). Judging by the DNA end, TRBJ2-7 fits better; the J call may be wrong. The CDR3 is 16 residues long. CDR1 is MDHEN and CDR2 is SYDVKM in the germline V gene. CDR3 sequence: CASSPGGIGSSYEQYF. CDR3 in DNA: TGTGCCAGCAGTCCAGGGGGAATCGGGAGCTCCTACGAGCAGTACTTC.

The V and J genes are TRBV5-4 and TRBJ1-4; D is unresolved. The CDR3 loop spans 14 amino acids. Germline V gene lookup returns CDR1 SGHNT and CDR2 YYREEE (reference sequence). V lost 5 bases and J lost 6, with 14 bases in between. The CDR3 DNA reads TGTGCCAGCAGTGGAGGTGGGAAACATGAAAAACTGTTTTTT. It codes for CASSGGGKHEKLFF.

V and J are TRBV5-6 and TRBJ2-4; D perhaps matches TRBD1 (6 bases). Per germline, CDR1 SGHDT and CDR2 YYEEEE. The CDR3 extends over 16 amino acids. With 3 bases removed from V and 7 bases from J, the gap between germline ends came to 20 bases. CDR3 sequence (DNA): TGTGCCAGCAGCTACCTGAGACAGGCCACTCGTAACATTCAGTACTTC. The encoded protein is CASSYLRQATRNIQYF. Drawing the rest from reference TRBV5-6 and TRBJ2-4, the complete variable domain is DAGVTQSPTHLIKTRGQQVTLRCSPKSGHDTVSWYQQALGQGPQFIFQYYEEEERQRGNFPDRFSGHQFPNYSSELNVNALLLGDSALYLCASSYLRQATRNIQYFGAGTRLSVL.

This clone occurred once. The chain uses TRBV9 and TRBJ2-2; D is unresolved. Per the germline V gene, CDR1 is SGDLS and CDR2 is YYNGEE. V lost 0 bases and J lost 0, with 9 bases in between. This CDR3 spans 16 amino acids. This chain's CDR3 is CASSVVSSPNTGELFF. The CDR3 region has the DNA TGTGCCAGCAGCGTAGTGAGTTCCCCGAACACCGGGGAGCTGTTTTTT.

DNA of the CDR3: TGTGCCAGCAGCCCCGGGACACACTCTGGAAACACCATATATTTT. Its protein is CASSPGTHSGNTIYF. The genes are TRBV9 and TRBJ1-3; weak D call: TRBD1 (6 bases). CDR3 length: 15 amino acids. Germline V gives CDR1 SGDLS, CDR2 YYNGEE. Trimming left V 4 bases short and J 0 bases short, with 11 bases between.

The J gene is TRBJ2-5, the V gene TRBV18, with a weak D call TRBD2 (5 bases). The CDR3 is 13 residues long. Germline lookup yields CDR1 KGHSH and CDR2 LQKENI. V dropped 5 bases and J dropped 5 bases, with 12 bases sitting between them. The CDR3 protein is CASSMRELETQYF. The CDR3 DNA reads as TGTGCCAGCTCAATGAGGGAGTTGGAGACCCAGTACTTC.

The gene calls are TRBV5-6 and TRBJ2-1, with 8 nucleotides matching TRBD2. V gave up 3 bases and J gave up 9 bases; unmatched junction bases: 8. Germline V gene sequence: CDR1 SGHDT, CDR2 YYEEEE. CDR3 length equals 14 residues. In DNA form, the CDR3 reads TGTGCCAGCAGCTACTACGGGGGGGCGATTGAGCAGTTCTTC. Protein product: CASSYYGGAIEQFF.

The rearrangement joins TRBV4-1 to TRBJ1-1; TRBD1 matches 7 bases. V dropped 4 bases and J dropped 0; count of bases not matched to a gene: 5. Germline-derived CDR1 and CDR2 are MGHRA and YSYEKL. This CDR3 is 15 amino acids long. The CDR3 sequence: CASSLTGTMNTEAFF. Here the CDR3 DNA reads TGCGCCAGCAGCCTGACAGGGACCATGAACACTGAAGCTTTCTTT.

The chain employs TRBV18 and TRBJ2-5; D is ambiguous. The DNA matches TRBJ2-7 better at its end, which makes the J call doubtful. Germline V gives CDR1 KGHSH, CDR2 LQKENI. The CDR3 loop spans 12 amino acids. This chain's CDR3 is CASSPGLYEQYF. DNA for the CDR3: TGTGCCAGCTCACCTGGGCTCTACGAGCAGTACTTC.

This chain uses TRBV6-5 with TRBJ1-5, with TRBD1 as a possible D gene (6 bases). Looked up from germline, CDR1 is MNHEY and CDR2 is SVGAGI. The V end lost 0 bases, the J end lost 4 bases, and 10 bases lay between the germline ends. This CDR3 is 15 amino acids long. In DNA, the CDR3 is TGTGCCAGCAGTTACTCGATTCAGGGGAATCAGCCCCAGCATTTT. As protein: CASSYSIQGNQPQHF.

The DNA of the CDR3 is TGTGCCAGCAGCCTGGGACAGCTCTCCTACGAGCAGTACTTC. Protein: CASSLGQLSYEQYF. The chain couples TRBV7-8 to TRBJ2-5, with 7 bases lining up with TRBD1. Gene TRBJ2-7 matches the end of the DNA better, so the J call may be wrong. The CDR3 loop spans 14 amino acids. Looked up from germline, CDR1 is SGHVS and CDR2 is FQNEAQ.

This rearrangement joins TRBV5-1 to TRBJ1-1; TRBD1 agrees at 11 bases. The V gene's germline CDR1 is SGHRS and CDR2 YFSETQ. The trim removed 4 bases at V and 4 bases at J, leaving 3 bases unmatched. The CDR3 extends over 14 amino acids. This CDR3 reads CASSRGTGGTEAFF. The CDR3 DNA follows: TGCGCCAGCAGCAGGGGGACAGGGGGCACTGAAGCTTTCTTT.

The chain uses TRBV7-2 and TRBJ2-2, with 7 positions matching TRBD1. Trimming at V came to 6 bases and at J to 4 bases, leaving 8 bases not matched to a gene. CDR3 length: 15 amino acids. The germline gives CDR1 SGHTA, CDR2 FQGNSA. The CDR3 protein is CASRAVQGVTGELFF. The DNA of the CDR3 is TGTGCCAGCAGGGCCGTGCAGGGGGTCACCGGGGAGCTGTTTTTT.

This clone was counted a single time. The CDR3 DNA sequence: TGTGCCAGCAGGGAGACAGGGGTTGAGCGCTCCTACAATGAGCAGTTCTTC. It translates to CASRETGVERSYNEQFF. The chain links TRBV2 to TRBJ2-1, with 8 bases aligning to TRBD1. The CDR3 has 17 residues. J lost 0 bases, V lost 6 bases, and 10 bases had no gene match. CDR1 is SNHLY, CDR2 FYNNEI, per germline.